A selection of T cell receptor beta chains follows, all from one sample in a study of cytomegalovirus exposure and HLA in healthy donors. Using immunoSEQ multiplex PCR, the repertoire was profiled, and TCRdb retains in-frame clones only, with some absent. The sample has over 200,000 clones; over 65% are singletons. Material for sequencing was PBMCs. Receptors were obtained from a woman younger than 30 in good health and CMV-seronegative. Each CDR3 is given with its conserved first and last residue. A D gene is named only where the DNA matches it firmly. Clone size appears in some rows only: once, few, many, or a class for an expanded clone.

clone size: -
D gene: TRBD1
J gene: TRBJ1-1
V gene: TRBV2
CDR3 DNA: TGTGCCAGCAGTCTGGACAGGGAAAAGAATTTGAACACTGAAGCTTTCTTT
CDR3 protein: CASSLDREKNLNTEAFF

clone size: -
D gene: -
J gene: TRBJ2-7
V gene: TRBV18
CDR3 DNA: TGTGCCAGCTCAATGGACAGAGCTCACTACGAGCAGTACTTC
CDR3 protein: CASSMDRAHYEQYF

clone size: once
D gene: -
J gene: TRBJ2-7
V gene: TRBV29-1
CDR3 DNA: TGCAGCGTCAGATTGATCTCCTACGAGCAGTACTTC
CDR3 protein: CSVRLISYEQYF

clone size: -
D gene: TRBD1
J gene: TRBJ1-3
V gene: TRBV6-1
CDR3 DNA: TGTGCCAGCCAAGGACAGGGTAGAAACACCATATATTTT
CDR3 protein: CASQGQGRNTIYF

clone size: -
D gene: -
J gene: TRBJ1-2
V gene: TRBV2
CDR3 DNA: TGTGCCAGTTCTGGACAGCCTTTGCAAGATAACTATGGCTACACCTTC
CDR3 protein: CASSGQPLQDNYGYTF

clone size: -
D gene: TRBD2
J gene: TRBJ2-1
V gene: TRBV5-1
CDR3 DNA: TGCGCCAGCAGCTTGGAGCGGGGCTCCTACAATGAGCAGTTCTTC
CDR3 protein: CASSLERGSYNEQFF

clone size: -
D gene: -
J gene: TRBJ2-1
V gene: TRBV4-1
CDR3 DNA: TGCGCCAGCAGCCAGTTATACAATGAGCAGTTCTTC
CDR3 protein: CASSQLYNEQFF

clone size: -
D gene: -
J gene: TRBJ2-5
V gene: TRBV2
CDR3 DNA: TGTGCCAGCAGGGGCGGGGGCCCTTTCCAAGAGACCCAGTACTTC
CDR3 protein: CASRGGGPFQETQYF

clone size: -
D gene: -
J gene: TRBJ1-4
V gene: TRBV6-1
CDR3 DNA: TGTGCCAGCAGTGGACAGGCTGCAACTAATGAAAAACTGTTTTTT
CDR3 protein: CASSGQAATNEKLFF

clone size: few
D gene: -
J gene: TRBJ1-1
V gene: TRBV7-8
CDR3 DNA: TGTGCCAGCAGCTTAGATGGGCAAACTGAAGCTTTCTTT
CDR3 protein: CASSLDGQTEAFF

clone size: -
D gene: -
J gene: TRBJ1-2
V gene: TRBV9
CDR3 DNA: TGTGCCAGCAGCGAGACCCCAGGTGGACAGAACTATGGCTACACCTTC
CDR3 protein: CASSETPGGQNYGYTF

clone size: -
D gene: -
J gene: TRBJ1-2
V gene: TRBV27
CDR3 DNA: TGTGCCAGCAGTTTACAGGGCGGTCGGTATGGCTACACCTTC
CDR3 protein: CASSLQGGRYGYTF

clone size: few
D gene: TRBD1
J gene: TRBJ1-2
V gene: TRBV7-9
CDR3 DNA: TGTGCCAGCAGCCCAGGGACAGGGTATGGCTACACCTTC
CDR3 protein: CASSPGTGYGYTF

clone size: -
D gene: -
J gene: TRBJ1-2
V gene: TRBV9
CDR3 DNA: TGTGCCAGCAGCGTAGCTTCGGAGGGGCGCTATGGCTACACCTTC
CDR3 protein: CASSVASEGRYGYTF

clone size: -
D gene: -
J gene: TRBJ2-7
V gene: TRBV30
CDR3 DNA: TGTGCCCGGAGTGGCTTCTACGAGCAGTACTTC
CDR3 protein: CARSGFYEQYF

clone size: -
D gene: -
J gene: TRBJ1-2
V gene: TRBV30
CDR3 DNA: TGTGCCTGGACGCCGGGATCCAGCTATGGCTACACCTTC
CDR3 protein: CAWTPGSSYGYTF

clone size: -
D gene: -
J gene: TRBJ1-1
V gene: TRBV7-6
CDR3 DNA: TGTGCCAGCAGCTTAGTGGCGGGGACTGAAGCTTTCTTT
CDR3 protein: CASSLVAGTEAFF

clone size: -
D gene: -
J gene: TRBJ1-1
V gene: TRBV7-8
CDR3 DNA: TGTGCCAGCAGCTTAGTTGGAGGGCTGAGCACTGAAGCTTTCTTT
CDR3 protein: CASSLVGGLSTEAFF

clone size: -
D gene: TRBD2
J gene: TRBJ2-1
V gene: TRBV11-3
CDR3 DNA: TGTGCCAGCAGCTCCAGTTCTGGCGGGGGAAATACCTGGGGTGAGCAGTTCTTC
CDR3 protein: CASSSSSGGGNTWGEQFF

clone size: -
D gene: -
J gene: TRBJ1-1
V gene: TRBV5-4
CDR3 DNA: TGTGCCAGCAGCGACTTGGGGAGGAACACTGAAGCTTTCTTT
CDR3 protein: CASSDLGRNTEAFF

clone size: -
D gene: TRBD1
J gene: TRBJ2-3
V gene: TRBV29-1
CDR3 DNA: TGCAGCGGGGGACAGGGGGCCAGAGATACGCAGTATTTT
CDR3 protein: CSGGQGARDTQYF

clone size: -
D gene: TRBD1
J gene: TRBJ2-1
V gene: TRBV7-3
CDR3 DNA: TGTGCCAGCAGCGTGACAGGGAGCTCCTACAATGAGCAGTTCTTC
CDR3 protein: CASSVTGSSYNEQFF

clone size: -
D gene: -
J gene: TRBJ1-1
V gene: TRBV18
CDR3 DNA: TGTGCCAGCTCGCCTAACAGGGCTGAAGCTTTCTTT
CDR3 protein: CASSPNRAEAFF

clone size: -
D gene: -
J gene: TRBJ1-1
V gene: TRBV2
CDR3 DNA: TGTGCCAGCAGTTTAATAACAGGGTACACTGAAGCTTTCTTT
CDR3 protein: CASSLITGYTEAFF

clone size: -
D gene: -
J gene: TRBJ1-3
V gene: TRBV12-5
CDR3 DNA: TGTGCTAGTGGTTCCCTGTCCCGGGACGGGATATCAGGAAACACCATATATTTT
CDR3 protein: CASGSLSRDGISGNTIYF

clone size: -
D gene: -
J gene: TRBJ2-1
V gene: TRBV5-6
CDR3 DNA: TGTGCCAGCAGCTCCGCCCACAATGAGCAGTTCTTC
CDR3 protein: CASSSAHNEQFF

clone size: -
D gene: -
J gene: TRBJ2-7
V gene: TRBV2
CDR3 DNA: TGTGCCACCTCTTGGTTAGGCGAGCAGTACTTC
CDR3 protein: CATSWLGEQYF

clone size: -
D gene: -
J gene: TRBJ1-2
V gene: TRBV5-1
CDR3 DNA: TGCGCCAGCAGCCTGCAGTACTTAAGAACCGATGGCTACACCTTC
CDR3 protein: CASSLQYLRTDGYTF

clone size: -
D gene: -
J gene: TRBJ2-7
V gene: TRBV5-1
CDR3 DNA: TGCGCCAGCAGCTTGGATCCTGGGAACGAGCAGTACTTC
CDR3 protein: CASSLDPGNEQYF

clone size: once
D gene: -
J gene: TRBJ1-2
V gene: TRBV6-5
CDR3 DNA: TGTGCCAGCACCCCCCTCAGGGGCGGCTATGGCTACACCTTC
CDR3 protein: CASTPLRGGYGYTF

clone size: once
D gene: -
J gene: TRBJ2-1
V gene: TRBV11-2
CDR3 DNA: TGTGCCAGCAGCTTAGATTGGGCAGGGTACAATGAGCAGTTCTTC
CDR3 protein: CASSLDWAGYNEQFF

clone size: once
D gene: -
J gene: TRBJ1-6
V gene: TRBV1
CDR3 DNA: TGCACCGTAACGGAGAGCTCCTATAATTCACCCCTCCACTTT
CDR3 protein: CTVTESSYNSPLHF

clone size: -
D gene: -
J gene: TRBJ1-2
V gene: TRBV5-6
CDR3 DNA: TGTGCCAGCAGCTTGGAAGGGCAGGTTGGTGGCTACACCTTC
CDR3 protein: CASSLEGQVGGYTF

clone size: once
D gene: TRBD2
J gene: TRBJ2-5
V gene: TRBV28
CDR3 DNA: TGTGCCAGCAGTTTCCAGCGGGGGGGCCCGTACCAAGAGACCCAGTACTTC
CDR3 protein: CASSFQRGGPYQETQYF

clone size: -
D gene: -
J gene: TRBJ1-2
V gene: TRBV19
CDR3 DNA: TGTGCCAGTAGTATAGTCGGGGGTGACTATGGCTACACCTTC
CDR3 protein: CASSIVGGDYGYTF

clone size: -
D gene: -
J gene: TRBJ2-1
V gene: TRBV7-9
CDR3 DNA: TGTGCCAGCAGCCTAATCTTAGGGCCCTACAATGAGCAGTTCTTC
CDR3 protein: CASSLILGPYNEQFF

clone size: -
D gene: -
J gene: TRBJ2-3
V gene: TRBV30
CDR3 DNA: TGTGCCTGGAGTCACGGCACAGATACGCAGTATTTT
CDR3 protein: CAWSHGTDTQYF

clone size: -
D gene: -
J gene: TRBJ2-2
V gene: TRBV5-1
CDR3 DNA: TGCGCCAGCAGCTTGGTACAGAACACCGGGGAGCTGTTTTTT
CDR3 protein: CASSLVQNTGELFF

clone size: -
D gene: -
J gene: TRBJ2-7
V gene: TRBV5-5
CDR3 DNA: TGTGCCAGCAGCGACCGTTACGAGCAGTACTTC
CDR3 protein: CASSDRYEQYF

clone size: -
D gene: -
J gene: TRBJ2-2
V gene: TRBV6-5
CDR3 DNA: TGTGCCAGCAGTTACTCGGGAGGAACCGGGGAGCTGTTTTTT
CDR3 protein: CASSYSGGTGELFF

clone size: -
D gene: TRBD1
J gene: TRBJ1-1
V gene: TRBV19
CDR3 DNA: TGTGCCAGCAGGACAGGGCAAACGAACACTGAAGCTTTCTTT
CDR3 protein: CASRTGQTNTEAFF

clone size: once
D gene: TRBD2
J gene: TRBJ2-7
V gene: TRBV18
CDR3 DNA: TGTGCCAGCTCACAACTAGCGGGAGGAGACTACGAGCAGTACTTC
CDR3 protein: CASSQLAGGDYEQYF

clone size: -
D gene: -
J gene: TRBJ1-2
V gene: TRBV29-1
CDR3 DNA: TGCAGCGTTGAACAGGGGCCCTATGGCTACACCTTC
CDR3 protein: CSVEQGPYGYTF

clone size: -
D gene: -
J gene: TRBJ1-2
V gene: TRBV6-1
CDR3 DNA: TGTGCCAGCAGTGTAGGCAGGTATGGCTACACCTTC
CDR3 protein: CASSVGRYGYTF

clone size: -
D gene: -
J gene: TRBJ2-3
V gene: TRBV15
CDR3 DNA: TGTGCCACCAGCAGCCGGGGGCAAGAGTCTACGCAGTATTTT
CDR3 protein: CATSSRGQESTQYF

clone size: -
D gene: -
J gene: TRBJ1-1
V gene: TRBV6-1
CDR3 DNA: TGTGCCAGCAGTAGAACAGAGAACACTGAAGCTTTCTTT
CDR3 protein: CASSRTENTEAFF

clone size: -
D gene: -
J gene: TRBJ2-5
V gene: TRBV5-1
CDR3 DNA: TGCGCCAGCAGCCCGACCAGGCCTAGGGAGACCCAGTACTTC
CDR3 protein: CASSPTRPRETQYF

clone size: few
D gene: -
J gene: TRBJ2-1
V gene: TRBV7-9
CDR3 DNA: TGTGCCAGCAGCTTCGCAGACCCCAATGAGCAGTTCTTC
CDR3 protein: CASSFADPNEQFF

clone size: -
D gene: TRBD2
J gene: TRBJ2-2
V gene: TRBV6-7
CDR3 DNA: TGTGCCAGCAGTTACCATCTAGGGACTAGCGGGAGGGCCGAGGGCGGGGAGCTGTTTTTT
CDR3 protein: CASSYHLGTSGRAEGGELFF

clone size: -
D gene: TRBD1
J gene: TRBJ1-2
V gene: TRBV2
CDR3 DNA: TGTGCCAGCAGTGAACTAGGACAGGGGACCTCCTTTTTGGGTGGCTACACCTTC
CDR3 protein: CASSELGQGTSFLGGYTF

clone size: -
D gene: TRBD2
J gene: TRBJ2-7
V gene: TRBV5-5
CDR3 DNA: TGTGCCAGCAGCTCGGGACTAGCGTCCTACGAGCAGTACTTC
CDR3 protein: CASSSGLASYEQYF

clone size: -
D gene: -
J gene: TRBJ1-3
V gene: TRBV5-4
CDR3 DNA: TGTGCCAGCAGCTTGGAATCGGGCCTTGTTGGAAACACCATATATTTT
CDR3 protein: CASSLESGLVGNTIYF

clone size: -
D gene: TRBD1
J gene: TRBJ1-2
V gene: TRBV2
CDR3 DNA: TGTGCCAGCAATTCACAGGGGGTGCACTATGGCTACACCTTC
CDR3 protein: CASNSQGVHYGYTF

clone size: once
D gene: -
J gene: TRBJ2-1
V gene: TRBV4-1
CDR3 DNA: TGCGCCAGCAGCCAAGTCCCACTTGGTTCCTACAATGAGCAGTTCTTC
CDR3 protein: CASSQVPLGSYNEQFF

clone size: -
D gene: -
J gene: TRBJ2-2
V gene: TRBV27
CDR3 DNA: TGTGCCAGCAGATACGGTCTAGAGTCTGGGGAGCTGTTTTTT
CDR3 protein: CASRYGLESGELFF

clone size: -
D gene: -
J gene: TRBJ1-1
V gene: TRBV14
CDR3 DNA: TGTGCCAGCAGCCGAAAACGGGTCCAAGACACTGAAGCTTTCTTT
CDR3 protein: CASSRKRVQDTEAFF

clone size: -
D gene: -
J gene: TRBJ2-2
V gene: TRBV27
CDR3 DNA: TGTGCCAGCAGTTTGAGGCTTACCACCCGGGAGCTGTTTTTT
CDR3 protein: CASSLRLTTRELFF

clone size: -
D gene: -
J gene: TRBJ2-3
V gene: TRBV6-5
CDR3 DNA: TGTGCCAGCAGCTACTCGGTGGGAGGAGCAGATACGCAGTATTTT
CDR3 protein: CASSYSVGGADTQYF

clone size: -
D gene: TRBD1
J gene: TRBJ1-1
V gene: TRBV5-1
CDR3 DNA: TGCGCCAGCAGCGAGGGGGCTATGAACACTGAAGCTTTCTTT
CDR3 protein: CASSEGAMNTEAFF

clone size: -
D gene: -
J gene: TRBJ2-7
V gene: TRBV4-1
CDR3 DNA: TGCGCCAGCAGCCAAGATCACGGGGCAGCCCTCTACGAGCAGTACTTC
CDR3 protein: CASSQDHGAALYEQYF